This T cell receptor beta chain was sequenced for a study of blood T cell repertoires in COVID-19 (dated by TCRdb to the early 2020s). Concerning the study at large: The collaborator samples originated in the United States, Italy and Spain and spanned the acute and convalescent phases of COVID-19. The prospective study material was composed of cDNA or gDNA derived from T cells, B-cell-depleted T cells, or PBMCs. The dataset comprised deeply sampled blood TCRbeta repertoires from subjects exposed to, actively infected with, or recovered from COVID-19. The repertoires were released in a freely available public database intended as a resource for research on the immune response to SARS-CoV-2. The samples were drawn from the first 160 participants of the ongoing ImmuneRACE study and from about 1,200 subjects provided by 6 global collaborators. Nearly every sample came with metadata listing a de-identified subject ID, COVID-19 status, age in years and sex. Where available, HLA class I and class II types were taken from metadata supplied by the sample provider and were not determined by assay-based typing. Study-wide conclusions, independent of this receptor: The quantity of clinical and demographic metadata differed by source and by participant and was supplied without curation.

In the case of this clone: Its antigen is not yet known. No much larger clone is present one base from it, and per-base qualities are unavailable.

Whole blood was collected in K2EDTA tubes by collaborating institutions according to the institutions' own protocols. Collaborator samples were shipped for TCRbeta analysis as frozen whole blood, isolated PBMCs, or DNA extracted from either sample type. V has 5 bases trimmed and J has 8 bases trimmed; junction bases matching no gene number 8. The CDR3 has 15 amino acids, counting the end cysteine and phenylalanine. The kept DNA is CDR3 alone, 45 bases in frame from the first base. In the germline V gene (reference sequence), CDR1 corresponds to SSHAT and CDR2 to FNYEAQ. TCRbeta CDR3 regions were amplified from genomic DNA by means of the immunoSEQ Assay, a bias-controlled multiplex PCR. The original pipeline was this. The number of nucleated cells in each sample was estimated from the amplification of reference gene primers within the assay. To quantify the absolute abundance of each unique TCRbeta CDR3 rearrangement, sequence reads were collapsed and filtered. For each sample, productive Simpson clonality was calculated as the square root of Simpson's diversity index across productive rearrangements. TCRdb holds this immuneACCESS table with in-frame rearrangements only. Some clones are missing; in checked studies, unresolved V genes explain under half, and the rest has no known cause. The V and J calls and the clone size are those of that table, but D and trimming were determined from the DNA. This sample has roughly 100,000 clones in its table, and roughly 87% of those were observed once. The top ten constitute 6.2% of the sample.

The receptor chain draws on TRBV7-7 and TRBJ2-1; the junction holds 11 bases that match TRBD1. The sample was peripheral blood. The sequence was obtained from a human donor in a cohort sampled during active COVID-19. The nucleotide sequence is given as TGTGCCAGCAGCCCCGGGACAGGGGGACCCCATGAGCAGTTCTTC. Its translation is CASSPGTGGPHEQFF.